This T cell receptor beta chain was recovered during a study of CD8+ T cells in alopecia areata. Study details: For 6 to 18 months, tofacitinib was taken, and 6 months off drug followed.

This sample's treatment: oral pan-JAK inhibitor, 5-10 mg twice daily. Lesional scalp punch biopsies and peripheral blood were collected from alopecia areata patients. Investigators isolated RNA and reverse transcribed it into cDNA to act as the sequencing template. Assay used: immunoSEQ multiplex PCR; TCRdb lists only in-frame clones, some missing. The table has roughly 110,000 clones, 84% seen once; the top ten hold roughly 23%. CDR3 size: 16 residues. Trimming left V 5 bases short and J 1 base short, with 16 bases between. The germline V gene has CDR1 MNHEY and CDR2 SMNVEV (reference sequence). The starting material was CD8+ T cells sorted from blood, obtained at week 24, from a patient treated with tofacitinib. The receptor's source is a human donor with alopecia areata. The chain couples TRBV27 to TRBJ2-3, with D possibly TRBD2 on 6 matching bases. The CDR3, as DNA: TGTGCCAGCAGTCCTCCCCAGGGACTCCGCACAGATACGCAGTATTTT. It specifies CASSPPQGLRTDTQYF.